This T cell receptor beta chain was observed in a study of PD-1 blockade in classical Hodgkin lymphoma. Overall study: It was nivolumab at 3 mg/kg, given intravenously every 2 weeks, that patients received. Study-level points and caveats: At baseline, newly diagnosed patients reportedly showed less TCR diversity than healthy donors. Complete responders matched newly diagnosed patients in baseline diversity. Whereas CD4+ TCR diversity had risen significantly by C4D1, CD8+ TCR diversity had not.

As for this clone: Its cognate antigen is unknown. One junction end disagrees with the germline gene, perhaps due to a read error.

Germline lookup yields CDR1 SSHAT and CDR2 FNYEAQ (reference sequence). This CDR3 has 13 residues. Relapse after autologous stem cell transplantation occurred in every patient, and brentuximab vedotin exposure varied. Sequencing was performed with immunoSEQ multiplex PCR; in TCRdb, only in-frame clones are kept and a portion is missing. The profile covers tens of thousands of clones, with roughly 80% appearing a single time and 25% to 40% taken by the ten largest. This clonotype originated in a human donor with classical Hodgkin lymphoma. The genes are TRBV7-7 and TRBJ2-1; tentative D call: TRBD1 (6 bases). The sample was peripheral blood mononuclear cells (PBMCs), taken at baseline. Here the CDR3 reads CASSLDGGQEQFF. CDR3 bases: TGTGCTAGCAGCTTAGATGGGGGCCAAGAGCAGTTCTTC.